This T cell receptor (beta chain) was captured by sequencing in a study of vaccination and CD4 T cells after COVID-19 (dated 2022 in TCRdb). About the study as a whole: Every convalescent patient had a positive nasal swab PCR test for SARS-CoV-2, with mild disease in nine or ten patients and severe disease in one. Six males and four females were included in the convalescent cohort, with two Hispanic individuals, seven Caucasians, two Asians and one multiracial person represented. Participants received two doses of either the Pfizer-BioNTech BNT162b2 vaccine (n=8) or the Moderna mRNA-1273 vaccine (n=2). Post-COVID blood samples from convalescent patients were collected a median of about 110 days after diagnosis, with a range of about 30 to 170 days. Post-vaccine blood samples were collected a median of around 2.5 months after the second vaccine dose, ranging from about 13 to 241 days. The spike-specific CD4+ TCR repertoire was compared before and after mRNA vaccination in under 11 COVID-19 convalescent patients and several infection-naive healthy vaccine recipients.

Library preparation employed PCR. The run used an Illumina iSeq 100. The study's processing was this. Non-productive sequences were removed, and CDR3s not starting with C, not ending with F or W, or shorter than 7 amino acids were discarded. Similarity between CDR3 sequences was evaluated in R version 3.6.1 using Levenshtein distances (stringdist) and unrooted phylogenetic trees (ape). Through fastp at Q25 and MiXCR, TCRdb rebuilt clones from the public reads, retaining in-frame beta chains. Each CDR3 protein appears once, grouped with its most common genes and DNA. TCRdb's processing, not the authors' own work, is the source of the V and J calls. This sample has roughly 14,000 distinct CDR3 sequences in its table, and 69% of those were observed once. The ten largest account for 1.1% of the sample. Overall results and qualifications from the work: Relatively few convalescent patients were included in the study, and early timepoints after natural infection were not analyzed. In convalescent patients, nearly all vaccine-specific clones (304 of 307) were found to be mono-reactive for SARS-CoV-2 spike rather than cross-reactive with common cold coronaviruses. The median count of SARS-CoV-2-reactive clonotypes went up from 21 after infection to a few dozen after vaccination, although the change was not significant. Among the post-vaccine SARS-CoV-2-reactive clones in convalescent patients, a median about 89% showed up only after vaccination, which suggests vaccine-specific priming.

Concerning this clonotype: No antigen is known for it. Qualities for individual bases were not recorded, and no much larger clone is one base off.

The convalescent patients' positive SARS-CoV-2 PCR tests were from March to December 2020, which was before the Alpha, Beta and Delta variants emerged in the United States. PBMCs were separated from whole blood using Ficoll-Paque Plus gradient centrifugation and then either used fresh or cryopreserved at -140C. CDR1 is given as DFQATT and CDR2 as SNEGSKA, both from the germline V gene (reference sequence). After removal of 3 bases from V and 4 bases from J, the junction retains 7 bases not matched to a gene. The CDR3, cysteine through phenylalanine, is 16 amino acids long. The DNA shown is the 48-base CDR3, in frame from base 1.

Sample: CD4+ T cells from blood, taken after SARS-CoV-2 vaccination. Recombination linked TRBV20-1 to TRBJ2-3, with 13 central nucleotides matching TRBD2. The sequence derives from a human donor who had recovered from COVID-19. The CDR3 is CSASLLAGGLSDTQYF. The DNA sequence follows: TGCAGTGCTAGTCTACTAGCGGGAGGGCTTTCAGATACGCAGTATTTT.